This T cell receptor (beta chain) was captured by sequencing in a study of early T cells in non-severe SARS-CoV-2 infection. CDR1 LGHNA and CDR2 YNFKEQ come from the germline V gene. There are 13 residues in the CDR3. The V gene lost 2 bases and the J gene lost 7 bases, with 12 bases spanning the gap. TCRdb passed the 5' RACE reads through MiXCR, listing each CDR3 protein once. The data contain roughly 80,000 distinct CDR3 sequences, 9% to 10% of them singletons. The TCR comes from an adult who was a healthcare worker with PCR-confirmed SARS-CoV-2 infection or an uninfected control (not recorded which). Material for sequencing was whole blood. The V gene is TRBV4-2, the J gene TRBJ2-7; D assignment may be TRBD1 or TRBD2 (6 bases each). In nucleotides, the CDR3 is TGTGCCAGCAGCCAACCGGGGGCTGTGGAGCAGTACTTC. It encodes CASSQPGAVEQYF.